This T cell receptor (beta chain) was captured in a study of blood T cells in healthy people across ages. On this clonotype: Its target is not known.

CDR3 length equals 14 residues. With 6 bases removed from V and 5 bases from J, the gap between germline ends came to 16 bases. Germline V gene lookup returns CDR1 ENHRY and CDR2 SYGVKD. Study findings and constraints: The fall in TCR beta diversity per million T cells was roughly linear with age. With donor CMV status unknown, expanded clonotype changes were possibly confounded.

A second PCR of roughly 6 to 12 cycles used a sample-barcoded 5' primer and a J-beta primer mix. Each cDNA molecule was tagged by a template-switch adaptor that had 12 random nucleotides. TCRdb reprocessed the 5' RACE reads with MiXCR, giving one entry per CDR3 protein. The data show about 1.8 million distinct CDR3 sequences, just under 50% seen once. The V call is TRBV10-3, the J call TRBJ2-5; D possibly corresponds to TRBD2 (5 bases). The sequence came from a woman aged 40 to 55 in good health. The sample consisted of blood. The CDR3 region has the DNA TGTGCCATCAGGGGAACTAGTGATTGGGAGACCCAGTACTTC. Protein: CAIRGTSDWETQYF.